The 9 T cell receptor beta chains listed next were all sequenced from one sample in a study of blood T cell repertoires in COVID-19. Assay: immunoSEQ multiplex PCR; the TCRdb copy retains only in-frame clones and omits some. The sample lists about 480,000 clones, around 87% occurring once. Sequencing used PBMCs or T cells enriched from blood (not recorded which). These receptors all stem from a woman between 35 and 50 years old who had recovered from COVID-19.

The genes are TRBV24-1 and TRBJ2-1; 7 bases fit TRBD2. In germline, CDR1 is KGHDR, CDR2 SFDVKD. The CDR3 is 15 residues long. Trimming at V came to 4 bases and at J to 7 bases, leaving 9 bases not matched to a gene. Here the CDR3 reads CATSEGGSRLNEQFF. The CDR3 bases are TGTGCCACCAGTGAGGGCGGGAGCCGTCTGAATGAGCAGTTCTTC.

The gene calls are TRBV14 and TRBJ2-7; 8 nucleotides align to TRBD1. Germline CDR1 is SGHDN and CDR2 is FVKESK. V was clipped by 2 bases and J by 12 bases; unmatched bases: 12. The CDR3 loop spans 14 amino acids. CDR3 DNA sequence: TGTGCCAGCAGCCAACCCATATCCAGGGGGCTTCTGTACTTC. Residues: CASSQPISRGLLYF.

The chain couples TRBV13 to TRBJ2-1; the D gene is possibly TRBD2 (5 bases). V was cut by 3 bases and J by 8 bases, with 8 bases left in between. The CDR3 length is 12 residues. CDR1 PRHDT and CDR2 FYEKMQ come from the germline V gene (reference sequence). The chain's CDR3 is CASSFRGYEQFF. CDR3 nucleotide sequence: TGTGCCAGCAGCTTCCGGGGATATGAGCAGTTCTTC.

The chain recombines TRBV21-1 with TRBJ2-3; the table's D call, TRBD2, was not checked against the DNA. TRBV21-1 is assigned pseudogene status. CDR3 size: 17 residues. CDR3 region: CASSKETSGRVTDTQYF. The CDR3 region has the DNA TGTGCCAGCAGCAAAGAGACTAGCGGGAGGGTCACAGATACGCAGTATTTT.

This sequence joins TRBV28 and TRBJ2-1, with no clear D. Germline-derived CDR1 and CDR2 are MDHEN and SYDVKM. The CDR3 contains 13 residues. The V end was cut by 4 bases, the J end by 5 bases, with 9 bases between. The CDR3 sequence: CASSYNPDNEQFF. CDR3 coding DNA: TGTGCCAGCAGTTACAACCCCGACAATGAGCAGTTCTTC. Variable domain in full (rest from reference TRBV28 and TRBJ2-1): DVKVTQSSRYLVKRTGEKVFLECVQDMDHENMFWYRQDPGLGLRLIYFSYDVKMKEKGDIPEGYSVSREKKERFSLILESASTNQTSMYLCASSYNPDNEQFFGPGTRLTVL.

J is TRBJ1-4 and V is TRBV2, with 8 bases lining up with TRBD1. Per the germline V gene, CDR1 is SNHLY and CDR2 is FYNNEI. The V gene end was trimmed by 4 bases and the J gene end by 8 bases; junction bases not matched to a gene: 15. The CDR3 has 17 residues. The DNA for the CDR3 is TGTGCCAGCAGTGCGGGACAGGCGCCCTTCGGGGTAGAAAAACTGTTTTTT. This gives the protein CASSAGQAPFGVEKLFF. Looking up the rest from reference TRBV2 and TRBJ1-4 gives the full variable domain: EPEVTQTPSHQVTQMGQEVILRCVPISNHLYFYWYRQILGQKVEFLVSFYNNEISEKSEIFDDQFSVERPDGSNFTLKIRSTKLEDSAMYFCASSAGQAPFGVEKLFFGSGTQLSVL.

This rearrangement joins TRBV4-3 to TRBJ1-6; no reliable D call. The germline gives CDR1 LGHNA, CDR2 YSLEER. The V and J ends lost 4 bases and 7 bases respectively, with 17 bases between them. There are 16 residues in the CDR3. CDR3 bases: TGCGCCAGCAGCCCTATCTATGGACTGACAAATTCACCCCTCCACTTT. Its translation: CASSPIYGLTNSPLHF.

The chain employs TRBV7-6 and TRBJ1-4, with 8 bases lining up with TRBD1. The germline gives CDR1 SGHVS, CDR2 FNYEAQ. The CDR3 covers 18 residues. V dropped 2 bases and J dropped 3; count of bases not matched to a gene: 11. Here the CDR3 reads CASSLNRRGRVSNEKLFF. In DNA, the CDR3 is TGTGCCAGCAGCTTAAATCGCAGGGGGCGCGTTTCTAATGAAAAACTGTTTTTT. Based on the CDR3 plus reference TRBV7-6 and TRBJ1-4, the full variable domain is GAGVSQSPRYKVTKRGQDVALRCDPISGHVSLYWYRQALGQGPEFLTYFNYEAQQDKSGLPNDRFSAERPEGSISTLTIQRTEQRDSAMYRCASSLNRRGRVSNEKLFFGSGTQLSVL.

V usage is TRBV4-1 and J usage is TRBJ1-2, with D tentatively TRBD1 (6 bases). The V end lost 2 bases, the J end lost 4 bases, and 14 bases lay between the germline ends. The CDR3 sequence is 15 residues long. Germline CDR1 is MGHRA and CDR2 is YSYEKL. The CDR3 protein is CASSQTRQDTYGYTF. The CDR3 region has the DNA TGCGCCAGCAGCCAAACTAGACAGGATACCTATGGCTACACCTTC.